A selection of T cell receptor beta chains follows, all from one sample in a study of blood T cell repertoires in COVID-19. Clones were sequenced by immunoSEQ multiplex PCR, and TCRdb holds only the in-frame ones, with some missing. The sample includes some 320,000 clones, about 89% of them seen just once. Specimen: peripheral blood. These receptors came from a woman between 50 and 59 years old who had recovered from COVID-19. CDR3s include the opening cysteine and the closing phenylalanine or tryptophan. Not every row has a clone size; where given, it reads once, few, many or a size class.

V: TRBV28; size: NA; CDR3: CASSFLHSPLHF
V: TRBV27; size: NA; CDR3: CASSLGPGRNQPQHF
V: TRBV4-1; size: NA; CDR3: CASSQGQVNEQFF
V: TRBV4-3; size: medium-sized; CDR3: CASSQDPGAGANVLTF
V: TRBV7-2; size: NA; CDR3: CASSLGGSPTYEQFF
V: TRBV29-1; size: NA; CDR3: CSVFLGGRETQYF
V: TRBV9; size: NA; CDR3: CASSVGQIDGYTF
V: TRBV12-3/TRBV12-4; size: NA; CDR3: CASSSRDIYGYTF
V: TRBV7-2; size: NA; CDR3: CASSLDGSGGALRKFF
V: TRBV2; size: few; CDR3: CASRRLAGNTGELFF
V: TRBV9; size: NA; CDR3: CASSVAGNTYEQYF
V: TRBV4-1; size: NA; CDR3: CASSQVAGPQETQYF
V: TRBV7-9; size: NA; CDR3: CASSLERGKTYGYTF
V: TRBV27; size: NA; CDR3: CASSWAFNQPQHF
V: TRBV11-2; size: NA; CDR3: CASSMGHQGYNSPLHF
V: TRBV11-2; size: NA; CDR3: CASSLAGAQQETQYF
V: TRBV18; size: NA; CDR3: CASSPGGDLGYEQYF
V: TRBV29-1; size: NA; CDR3: CSVEQALSGNTIYF
V: TRBV29-1; size: NA; CDR3: CSVDRGGDTEAFF
V: TRBV3-1/TRBV3-2; size: once; CDR3: CASSQGGQRAQYF
V: TRBV19; size: once; CDR3: CASSMAGYTGELFF